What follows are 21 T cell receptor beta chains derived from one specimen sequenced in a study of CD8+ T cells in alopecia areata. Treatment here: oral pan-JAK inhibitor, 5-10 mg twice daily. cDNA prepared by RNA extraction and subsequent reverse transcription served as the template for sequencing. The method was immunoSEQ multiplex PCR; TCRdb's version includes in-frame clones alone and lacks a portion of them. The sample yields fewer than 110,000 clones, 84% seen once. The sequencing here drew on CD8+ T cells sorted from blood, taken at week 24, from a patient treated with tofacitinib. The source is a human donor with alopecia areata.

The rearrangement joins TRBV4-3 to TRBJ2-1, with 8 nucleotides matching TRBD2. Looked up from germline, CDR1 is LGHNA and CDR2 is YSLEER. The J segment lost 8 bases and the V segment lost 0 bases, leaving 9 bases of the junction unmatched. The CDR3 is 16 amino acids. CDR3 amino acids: CASSQDFRGGEDEQFF. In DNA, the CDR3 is TGCGCCAGCAGCCAAGACTTCCGGGGGGGCGAGGATGAGCAGTTCTTC.

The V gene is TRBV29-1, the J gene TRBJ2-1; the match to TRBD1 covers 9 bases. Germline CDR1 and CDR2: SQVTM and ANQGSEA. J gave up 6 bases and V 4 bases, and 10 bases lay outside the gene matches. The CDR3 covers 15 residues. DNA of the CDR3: TGCAGCGTTGTAGCCGACAGGGGGTTCAGCAATGAGCAGTTCTTC. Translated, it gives CSVVADRGFSNEQFF.

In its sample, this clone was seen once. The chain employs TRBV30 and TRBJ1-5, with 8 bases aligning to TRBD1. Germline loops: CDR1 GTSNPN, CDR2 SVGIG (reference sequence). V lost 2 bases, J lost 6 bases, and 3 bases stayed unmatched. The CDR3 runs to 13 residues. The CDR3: CAWSFQGAQPQHF. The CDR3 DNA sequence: TGTGCCTGGAGTTTTCAGGGGGCTCAGCCCCAGCATTTT. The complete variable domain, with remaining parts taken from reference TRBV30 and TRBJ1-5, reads SQTIHQWPATLVQPVGSPLSLECTVEGTSNPNLYWYRQAAGRGLQLLFYSVGIGQISSEVPQNLSASRPQDRQFILSSKKLLLSDSGFYLCAWSFQGAQPQHFGDGTRLSIL.

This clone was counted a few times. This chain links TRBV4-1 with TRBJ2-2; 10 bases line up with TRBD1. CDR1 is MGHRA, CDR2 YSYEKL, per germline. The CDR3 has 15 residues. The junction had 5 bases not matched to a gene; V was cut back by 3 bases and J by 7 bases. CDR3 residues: CASSQGDRGRGELFF. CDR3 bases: TGCGCCAGCAGCCAGGGTGACAGGGGGCGCGGGGAGCTGTTTTTT.

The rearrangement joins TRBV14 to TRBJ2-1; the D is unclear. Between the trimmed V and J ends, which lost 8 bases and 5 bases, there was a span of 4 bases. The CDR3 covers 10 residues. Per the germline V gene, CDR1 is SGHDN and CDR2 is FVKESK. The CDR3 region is CASGDNEQFF. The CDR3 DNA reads TGTGCCAGCGGGGACAATGAGCAGTTCTTC.

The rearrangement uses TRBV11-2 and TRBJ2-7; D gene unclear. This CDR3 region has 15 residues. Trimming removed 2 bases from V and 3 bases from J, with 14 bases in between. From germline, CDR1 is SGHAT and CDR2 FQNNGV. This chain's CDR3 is CASSLFDNSIYEQYF. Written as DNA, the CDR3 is TGTGCCAGCAGCTTATTTGACAACTCCATCTACGAGCAGTACTTC.

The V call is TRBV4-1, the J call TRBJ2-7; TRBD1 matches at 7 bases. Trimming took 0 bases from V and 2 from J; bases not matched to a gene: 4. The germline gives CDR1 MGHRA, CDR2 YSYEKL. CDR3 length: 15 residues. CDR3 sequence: CASSQEVTGTYEQYF. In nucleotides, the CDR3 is TGCGCCAGCAGCCAAGAGGTGACAGGGACCTACGAGCAGTACTTC.

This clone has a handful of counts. The CDR3 protein is CAWSVLGDTQYF. In nucleotides, the CDR3 is TGTGCCTGGAGTGTACTAGGAGATACGCAGTATTTT. The chain has TRBV30 and TRBJ2-3; D possibly corresponds to TRBD2 (5 bases). The CDR3 spans 12 residues. Germline V gene sequence: CDR1 GTSNPN, CDR2 SVGIG (reference sequence). V was cut by 0 bases and J by 5 bases, with 6 bases left in between.

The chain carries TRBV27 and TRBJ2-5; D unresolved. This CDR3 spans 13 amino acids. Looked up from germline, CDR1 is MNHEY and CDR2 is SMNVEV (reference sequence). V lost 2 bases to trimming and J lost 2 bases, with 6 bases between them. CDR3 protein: CASSLVWQETQYF. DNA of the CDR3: TGTGCCAGCAGTTTAGTATGGCAAGAGACCCAGTACTTC.

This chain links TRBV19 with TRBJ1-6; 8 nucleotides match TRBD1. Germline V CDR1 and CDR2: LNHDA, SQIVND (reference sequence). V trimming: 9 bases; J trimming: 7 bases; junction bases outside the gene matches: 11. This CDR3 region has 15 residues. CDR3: CASRLTGVTNSPLHF. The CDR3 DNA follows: TGTGCCAGCAGACTGACAGGGGTCACCAATTCACCCCTCCACTTT.

The CDR3 here is CASSSRTLAGGAGELFF. The CDR3 DNA sequence: TGTGCCAGCAGCTCACGAACTTTAGCGGGAGGCGCCGGGGAGCTGTTTTTT. The chain carries TRBV11-1 and TRBJ2-2; 10 bases match TRBD2. CDR1 and CDR2 from the germline V gene are SGHAT and FQDESV (reference sequence). V lost 4 bases, J lost 6 bases, and 11 bases stayed unmatched. The CDR3 totals 17 residues.

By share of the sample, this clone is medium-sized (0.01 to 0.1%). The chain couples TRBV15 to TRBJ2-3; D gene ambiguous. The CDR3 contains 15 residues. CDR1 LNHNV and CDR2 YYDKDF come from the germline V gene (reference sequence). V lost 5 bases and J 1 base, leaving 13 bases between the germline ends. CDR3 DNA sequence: TGTGCCACCAGCCTGAGCGCCCCAGGCACAGATACGCAGTATTTT. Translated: CATSLSAPGTDTQYF.

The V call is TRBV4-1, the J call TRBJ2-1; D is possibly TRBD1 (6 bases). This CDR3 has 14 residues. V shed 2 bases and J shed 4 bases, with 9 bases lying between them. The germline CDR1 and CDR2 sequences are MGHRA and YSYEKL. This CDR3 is CASSQQGLYNEQFF. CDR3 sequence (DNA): TGCGCCAGCAGCCAACAGGGGTTGTACAATGAGCAGTTCTTC.

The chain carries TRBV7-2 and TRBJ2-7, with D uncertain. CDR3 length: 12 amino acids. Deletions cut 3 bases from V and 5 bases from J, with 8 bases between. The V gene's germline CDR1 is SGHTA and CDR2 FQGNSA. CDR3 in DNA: TGTGCCAGCAGCTTGGGATACGACGAGCAGTACTTC. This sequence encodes CASSLGYDEQYF.

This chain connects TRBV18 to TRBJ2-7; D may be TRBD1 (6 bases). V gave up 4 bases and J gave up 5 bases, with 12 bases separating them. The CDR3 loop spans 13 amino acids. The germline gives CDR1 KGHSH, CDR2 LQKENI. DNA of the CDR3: TGTGCCAGCTCACGGGGACATGCCGACGAGCAGTACTTC. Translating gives CASSRGHADEQYF.

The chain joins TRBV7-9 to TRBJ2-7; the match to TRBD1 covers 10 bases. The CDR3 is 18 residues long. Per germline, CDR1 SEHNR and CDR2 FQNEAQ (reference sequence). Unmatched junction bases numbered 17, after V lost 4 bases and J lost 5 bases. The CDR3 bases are TGTGCCAGCAGCTCGACTATGCTACGGGACAGGGGATGGCACGAGCAGTACTTC. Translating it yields CASSSTMLRDRGWHEQYF. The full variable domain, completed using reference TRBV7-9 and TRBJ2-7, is DTGVSQNPRHKITKRGQNVTFRCDPISEHNRLYWYRQTLGQGPEFLTYFQNEAQLEKSRLLSDRFSAERPKGSFSTLEIQRTEQGDSAMYLCASSSTMLRDRGWHEQYFGPGTRLTVT.

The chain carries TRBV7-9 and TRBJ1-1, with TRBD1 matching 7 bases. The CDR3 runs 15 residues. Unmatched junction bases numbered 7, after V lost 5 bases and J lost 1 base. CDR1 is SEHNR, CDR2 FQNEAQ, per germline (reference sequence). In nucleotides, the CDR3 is TGTGCCAGCAGCCCCTGGTGGGACAGGAACACTGAAGCTTTCTTT. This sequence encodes CASSPWWDRNTEAFF.

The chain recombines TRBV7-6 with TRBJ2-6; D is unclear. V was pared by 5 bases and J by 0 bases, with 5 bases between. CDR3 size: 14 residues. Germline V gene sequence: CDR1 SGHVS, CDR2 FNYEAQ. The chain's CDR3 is CASSDLSGANVLTF. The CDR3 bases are TGTGCCAGCAGCGACCTCTCTGGGGCCAACGTCCTGACTTTC.

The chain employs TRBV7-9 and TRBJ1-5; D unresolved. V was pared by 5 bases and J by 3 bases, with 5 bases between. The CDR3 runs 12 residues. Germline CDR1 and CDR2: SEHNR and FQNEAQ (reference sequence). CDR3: CASSPNNQPQHF. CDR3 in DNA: TGTGCCAGCAGCCCCAACAATCAGCCCCAGCATTTT.

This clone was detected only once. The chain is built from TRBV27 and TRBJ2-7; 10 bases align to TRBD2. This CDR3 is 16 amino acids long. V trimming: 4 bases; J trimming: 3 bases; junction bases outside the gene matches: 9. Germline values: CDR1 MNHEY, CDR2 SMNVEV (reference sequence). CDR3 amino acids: CASSSSSGGTLYEQYF. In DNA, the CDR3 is TGTGCCAGCAGTTCCTCTAGCGGGGGTACACTCTACGAGCAGTACTTC.

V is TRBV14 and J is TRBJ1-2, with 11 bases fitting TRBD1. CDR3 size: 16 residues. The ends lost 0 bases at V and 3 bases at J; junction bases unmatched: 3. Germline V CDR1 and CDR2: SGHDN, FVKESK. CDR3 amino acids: CASSQDWGQGDYGYTF. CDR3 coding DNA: TGTGCCAGCAGCCAAGATTGGGGACAGGGGGACTATGGCTACACCTTC. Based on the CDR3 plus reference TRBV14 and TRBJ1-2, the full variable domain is EAGVTQFPSHSVIEKGQTVTLRCDPISGHDNLYWYRRVMGKEIKFLLHFVKESKQDESGMPNNRFLAERTGGTYSTLKVQPAELEDSGVYFCASSQDWGQGDYGYTFGSGTRLTVV.